This T cell receptor beta chain appears in the sequencing data of a study of cytomegalovirus exposure and HLA in healthy donors. Whole-study context: The roughly 700 first-cohort repertoires shared a platform with the approximately 130 validation repertoires, as reported in a later analysis.

This table comes from immunoSEQ multiplex PCR, and its TCRdb copy is limited to in-frame clones, with some not included. The repertoire holds approximately 240,000 clones, with about nine tenths as singletons. A remark on this clone: The antigen is undetermined.

Whole-study results and caveats: Investigators reported 150 to 200 TCR beta chains as tied to cytomegalovirus. Among TCR sequences, most were rare, though some public TCRs appeared in many donors.

V lost 7 bases and J 2 bases, leaving 20 bases between the germline ends. The CDR3 has 16 amino acids. Germline assignment: CDR1 MNHEY and CDR2 SVGAGI. This receptor was obtained from a woman under 30 in good health and CMV-seronegative. The chain links TRBV6-5 to TRBJ1-2, with unresolved D. What was sequenced was PBMCs. The DNA for the CDR3 is TGTGCCAGCATTTATGGACCGAGGAGGCCAAACTATGGCTACACCTTC. This translates into CASIYGPRRPNYGYTF.